This TCR beta chain was observed in a study of cytomegalovirus exposure and HLA in healthy donors. About the research overall: For the approximately 420 genotyped donors, 81% fell within the Caucasian-associated ancestry cluster.

A note on this clone: The antigen is unknown.

Broader study findings: 164 TCR beta chains were listed as cytomegalovirus-associated. Prediction of most subjects' HLA-A and HLA-B alleles by TCR beta sequences was reportedly accurate. TCR sequences were mostly rare, though some public TCRs occurred in many donors.

Trimming shortened V by 4 bases and J by 0 bases, and 12 bases separated the two germline ends. The length of the CDR3 is 15 residues. Germline CDR1 is SGHDN and CDR2 is FVKESK. In the PCR, 60 Vbeta and 13 Jbeta primers were used. Some clones are missing from TCRdb's copy, which holds only in-frame ones; the method was immunoSEQ multiplex PCR. In the table there are under 120,000 clones, about 79% of which are singletons. Sequences were obtained from PBMCs. V and J are TRBV14 and TRBJ1-1, with unresolved D. This TCR was sampled from a man aged 50 to 59 in good health and CMV-seropositive. The CDR3 spells CASSLPGRLNTEAFF. DNA of the CDR3: TGTGCCAGCAGCCTACCTGGGAGATTGAACACTGAAGCTTTCTTT.